Listed below are T cell receptor beta chains from one sample, sequenced in a study of blood T cell repertoires in COVID-19. Sequencing used immunoSEQ multiplex PCR; TCRdb keeps in-frame clones, though not all of them. The data contain about 280,000 clones, 90% of them singletons. Material for sequencing was PBMCs or T cells enriched from blood (not recorded which). The receptors were sampled from a woman under 30 with acute COVID-19. Both conserved end residues are trimmed from each CDR3.

V gene,J gene,CDR3 protein
TRBV7-6,TRBJ2-1,ASSKGLAGVYNEQF
TRBV28,TRBJ1-2,ASSSLTGSRVGYT
TRBV7-2,TRBJ2-7,ASSGRDSVTYEQY
TRBV7-2,TRBJ2-1,ASSLVVWLADDEQF
TRBV27,TRBJ2-7,ASRRVAGGSSYEQY
TRBV10-1,TRBJ1-1,ASSKDRVLSEAF
TRBV5-1,TRBJ1-2,ASSLGTGASIYGYT
TRBV11-2,TRBJ1-1,ASSFRDSEAF
TRBV24-1,TRBJ2-1,ATSDPGQGNEQF
TRBV7-2,TRBJ1-4,ASSLEAGTGSEKLF
TRBV7-6,TRBJ1-5,ASSPRSGGAWNMGQDNQPQH
TRBV29-1,TRBJ2-7,SVEGGTSSEYEQY
TRBV5-1,TRBJ1-6,ASSALTGSPLH
TRBV23-1,TRBJ2-1,ASSQSPTGVNNEQF
TRBV10-1,TRBJ2-3,ASSESGRATDTQY
TRBV27,TRBJ2-1,ASSYPEGGSSYNEQF
TRBV5-1,TRBJ2-1,ASSLAVNEQF
TRBV5-4,TRBJ2-7,ASSLWPRDRRAYEQY
TRBV7-9,TRBJ1-4,ASSSVALEKLF
TRBV28,TRBJ2-2,ASSLISGRPGELF
TRBV27,TRBJ2-2,ASSFIAGENGELF
TRBV5-5,TRBJ2-1,ASSLRTGNEQF